This record covers a single T cell receptor beta chain. This sample was included in a study of blood T cell repertoires in COVID-19. Study at large: PBMCs, B-cell-depleted T cells, or T cells provided the cDNA or gDNA that made up the material.

Under the authors' procedure: For nucleated cells, counts were estimated from reference gene primer amplification. Measured with immunoSEQ multiplex PCR; TCRdb has only the in-frame clones, and not every one. From that table come the V and J calls and clone size; the DNA was used to work out D and trimming. The sample records about 280,000 clones, around nine tenths being singletons. J lost 0 bases, V lost 7 bases, and 13 bases had no gene match. The CDR3 totals 19 residues. Per the germline V gene, CDR1 is ENHRY and CDR2 is SYGVKD. Material: peripheral blood. The V call is TRBV10-3, the J call TRBJ2-7, with 15 nucleotides matching TRBD2. This TCR derives from a man in his forties with active or convalescent COVID-19. The CDR3 is CAIKAETGLAGGLSYEQYF. The CDR3 coding sequence is TGTGCCATCAAAGCCGAGACGGGACTAGCGGGAGGTCTCTCCTACGAGCAGTACTTC.